These T cell receptor beta chains were read from a single sample in a study of T cells after yellow fever vaccination. TCRdb reprocessed the 5' RACE reads with MiXCR, giving one entry per CDR3 protein. The sample lists around 320,000 distinct CDR3 sequences; approximately 11% were seen once. The specimen comprised CD4+ T cells sorted from PBMCs, sampled 45 days after the yellow fever booster vaccination. These receptors came from a man in his late teens or twenties who received the YFV17D yellow fever vaccine. The CDR3 runs from the conserved cysteine through the conserved F or W. A D gene is named only where the DNA matches it firmly. Some rows mark clone size as missing; the rest say once, few, many or name a class of expanded clone.

>few|-|TRBJ1-2|TRBV20-1
CSAGASSYGYTF
TGCAGTGCTGGGGCCTCCTCCTATGGCTACACCTTC
>many|-|TRBJ2-1|TRBV12-3/TRBV12-4
CASRRELDEQFF
TGTGCCAGCAGGCGAGAGTTGGATGAGCAGTTCTTC
>-|-|TRBJ1-1|TRBV7-9
CASSWGADTEAFF
TGTGCCAGCAGCTGGGGGGCCGACACTGAAGCTTTCTTT
>few|-|TRBJ1-5|TRBV2
CASRLGGNQPQHF
TGTGCCAGCAGACTGGGGGGCAATCAGCCCCAGCATTTT
>few|TRBD2|TRBJ2-5|TRBV29-1
CSVDGGMETQYF
TGCAGCGTTGACGGGGGGATGGAGACCCAGTACTTC
>few|TRBD2|TRBJ2-3|TRBV5-1
CASSLASGTSGGAGTDTQYF
TGCGCCAGCAGCTTGGCCTCCGGGACTAGCGGGGGGGCTGGCACAGATACGCAGTATTTT
>few|TRBD1|TRBJ2-3|TRBV9
CASSSRTGSDTQYF
TGTGCCAGCAGCTCTAGGACAGGGTCAGATACGCAGTATTTT
>-|-|TRBJ2-1|TRBV4-3
CASSLGTAEDEQFF
TGCGCCAGCAGCCTCGGGACGGCTGAGGATGAGCAGTTCTTC
>few|TRBD2|TRBJ2-2|TRBV4-3
CASSQDRASGFHTGELFF
TGCGCCAGCAGCCAAGATCGGGCTAGCGGGTTCCACACCGGGGAGCTGTTTTTT
>-|TRBD2|TRBJ2-1|TRBV7-2
CASSLVGLAGGPNEQFF
TGTGCCAGCAGCTTAGTAGGTCTAGCGGGGGGGCCTAATGAGCAGTTCTTC
>-|TRBD1|TRBJ2-4|TRBV20-1
CSAQTGGGWAKNIQYF
TGCAGTGCTCAGACAGGGGGCGGATGGGCCAAAAACATTCAGTACTTC
>-|-|TRBJ1-3|TRBV7-2
CASSFTMHTTGNTIYF
TGTGCCAGCAGCTTCACTATGCATACGACTGGAAACACCATATATTTT
>-|-|TRBJ1-1|TRBV6-4
CASSTAPNTEAFF
TGTGCCAGCAGTACAGCACCGAACACTGAAGCTTTCTTT
>many|-|TRBJ1-6|TRBV4-3
CASSQDFAGYNSPLHF
TGCGCCAGCAGCCAAGATTTTGCAGGGTATAATTCACCCCTCCACTTT
>-|-|TRBJ2-1|TRBV7-3
CASSLGTVGDEQFF
TGTGCCAGCAGCCTAGGGACGGTAGGCGATGAGCAGTTCTTC
>-|-|TRBJ2-7|TRBV6-2/TRBV6-3
CASKRSSGVYEQYF
TGTGCCAGCAAACGGTCCTCAGGGGTCTACGAGCAGTACTTC
>-|-|TRBJ2-3|TRBV6-5
CASSYAGVTDTQYF
TGTGCCAGCAGTTACGCAGGGGTTACAGATACGCAGTATTTT
>many|-|TRBJ2-5|TRBV6-2/TRBV6-3
CASSPTDETQYF
TGTGCCAGCAGTCCAACGGATGAGACCCAGTACTTC